What follows are 3 T cell receptor beta chains derived from one specimen sequenced in a study of blood T cell repertoires in COVID-19. TCRdb's copy holds only in-frame clones and misses some; the assay was immunoSEQ multiplex PCR. The table records 200,000 or so clones, 65% to 90% of them present only once. Material for sequencing was peripheral blood. The source is a man aged 35 to 55 who had recovered from COVID-19.

The rearrangement links TRBV27 to TRBJ2-3; 7 bases match TRBD1. The ends lost 4 bases at V and 4 bases at J; junction bases unmatched: 11. The CDR3 has 16 residues. Germline V gene data show CDR1 as MNHEY and CDR2 as SMNVEV (reference sequence). The CDR3 sequence: CASSWRQGVDSDTQYF. CDR3 DNA: TGTGCCAGCAGTTGGAGACAGGGTGTCGATTCAGATACGCAGTATTTT.

This chain links TRBV11-3 with TRBJ1-2, with D tentatively TRBD1 (6 bases). V lost 4 bases to trimming and J lost 4 bases, with 10 bases between them. Germline V gives CDR1 SGHNT, CDR2 YENEEA. The CDR3 extends over 13 amino acids. In nucleotides, the CDR3 is TGTGCCAGCAGCTCCACAGGGTTCTATGGCTACACCTTC. Protein product: CASSSTGFYGYTF. Filled out from reference TRBV11-3 and TRBJ1-2, the complete variable domain reads EAGVVQSPRYKIIEKKQPVAFWCNPISGHNTLYWYLQNLGQGPELLIRYENEEAVDDSQLPKDRFSAERLKGVDSTLKIQPAELGDSAVYLCASSSTGFYGYTFGSGTRLTVV.

The rearrangement links TRBV4-1 to TRBJ2-7; possible D gene TRBD2, 6 bases. This CDR3 is built from 16 residues. The V gene's germline CDR1 is MGHRA and CDR2 YSYEKL. The germline V and J ends were trimmed by 1 base and 4 bases, with 17 bases remaining between them. Here the CDR3 DNA reads TGCGCCAGCAGCCAAGGGTCCGGGAGAGATTTATACGAGCAGTACTTC. It yields the protein CASSQGSGRDLYEQYF.